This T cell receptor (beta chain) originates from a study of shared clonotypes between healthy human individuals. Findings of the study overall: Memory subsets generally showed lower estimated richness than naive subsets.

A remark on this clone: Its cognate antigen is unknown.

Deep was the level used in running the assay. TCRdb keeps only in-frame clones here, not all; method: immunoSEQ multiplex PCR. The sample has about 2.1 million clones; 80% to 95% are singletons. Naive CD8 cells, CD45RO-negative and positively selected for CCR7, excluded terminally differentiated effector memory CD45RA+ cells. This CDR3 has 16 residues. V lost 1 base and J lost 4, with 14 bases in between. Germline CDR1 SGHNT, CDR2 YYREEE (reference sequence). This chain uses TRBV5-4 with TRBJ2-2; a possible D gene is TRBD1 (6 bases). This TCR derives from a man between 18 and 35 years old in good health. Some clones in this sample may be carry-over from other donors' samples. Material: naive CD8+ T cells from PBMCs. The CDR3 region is CASSLPRDTLTGELFF. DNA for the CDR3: TGTGCCAGCAGCTTGCCCCGGGACACCCTCACCGGGGAGCTGTTTTTT.